Listed below are T cell receptor beta chains from one sample, sequenced in a study of blood T cell repertoires in COVID-19. The method was immunoSEQ multiplex PCR; TCRdb's version includes in-frame clones alone and lacks a portion of them. This table holds tens of thousands of clones, 70% to 90% found once. The sample comprised peripheral blood. The receptor set was obtained from a human donor with active COVID-19. The donor label of this sample is uncertain. Both conserved end residues are trimmed from each CDR3.

v_gene	j_gene	CDR3aa
TRBV14	TRBJ2-5	ASQANQGRETQY
TRBV5-1	TRBJ2-3	ASRASGQEDTQY
TRBV4-1	TRBJ2-2	ASTSIQGGGQVSGELF
TRBV9	TRBJ2-1	ASSVSMGLAGQSSYNEQF
TRBV7-3	TRBJ1-1	ASSSTGNTEAF
TRBV11-2	TRBJ1-2	ASSPLDRANYGYT
TRBV3-1/TRBV3-2	TRBJ2-7	ASRLGQTIKQY
TRBV4-3	TRBJ2-7	ASSQDRLAGPYEQY
TRBV28	TRBJ1-5	ASSLDRGGYQPQH
TRBV9	TRBJ2-3	ASSGSDTQY
TRBV30	TRBJ2-5	AWSPRDYSETQY
TRBV18	TRBJ1-3	ASSPSLPVSGNTIY
TRBV30	TRBJ1-3	AWRKDRVAGNTIY
TRBV5-1	TRBJ2-1	ASSPQGRSDEQF
TRBV2	TRBJ2-1	ASRQQGTRNEQF
TRBV7-2	TRBJ2-1	ASSLLAGAYEQF
TRBV2	TRBJ2-3	AARSAGRTDTQY